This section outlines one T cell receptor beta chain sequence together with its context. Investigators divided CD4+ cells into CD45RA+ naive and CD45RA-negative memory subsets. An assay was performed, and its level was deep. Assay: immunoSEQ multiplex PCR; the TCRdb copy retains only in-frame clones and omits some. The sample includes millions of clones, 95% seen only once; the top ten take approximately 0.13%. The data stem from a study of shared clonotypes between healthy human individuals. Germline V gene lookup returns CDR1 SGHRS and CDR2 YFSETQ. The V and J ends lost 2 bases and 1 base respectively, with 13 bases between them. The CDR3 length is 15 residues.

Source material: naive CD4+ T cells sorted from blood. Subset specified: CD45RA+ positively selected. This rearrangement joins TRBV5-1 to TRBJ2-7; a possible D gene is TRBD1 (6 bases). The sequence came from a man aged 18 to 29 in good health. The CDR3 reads CASSFARGSSYEQYF. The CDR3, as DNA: TGCGCCAGCAGCTTTGCCAGGGGTTCGTCCTACGAGCAGTACTTC.